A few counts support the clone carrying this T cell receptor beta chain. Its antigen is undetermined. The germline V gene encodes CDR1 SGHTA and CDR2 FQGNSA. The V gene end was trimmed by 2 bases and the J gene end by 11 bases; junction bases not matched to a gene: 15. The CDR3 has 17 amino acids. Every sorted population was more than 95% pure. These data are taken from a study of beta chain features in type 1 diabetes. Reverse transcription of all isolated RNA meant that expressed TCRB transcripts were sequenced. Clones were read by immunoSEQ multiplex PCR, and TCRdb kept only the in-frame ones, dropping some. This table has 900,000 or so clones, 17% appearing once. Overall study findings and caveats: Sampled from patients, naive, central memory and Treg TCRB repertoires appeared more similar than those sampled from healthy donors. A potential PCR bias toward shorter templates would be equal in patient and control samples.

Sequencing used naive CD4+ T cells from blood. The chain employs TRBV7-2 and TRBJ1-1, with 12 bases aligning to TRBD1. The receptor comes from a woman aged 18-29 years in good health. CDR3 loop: CASSLSPGTGGRGGAFF. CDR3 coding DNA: TGTGCCAGCAGCTTATCCCCCGGGACAGGGGGCCGAGGAGGGGCTTTCTTT.